The sequence of this TCR beta chain was determined in a study of shared clonotypes between healthy human individuals. Background on the study: CD4 naive cells filled three plates per donor, CD4 memory three, CD8 naive two and CD8 memory one.

CDR3 length: 15 amino acids. Germline trimming cut 4 bases from V and 5 bases from J; bases unmatched to any gene: 7. CDR1 and CDR2 from the germline V gene are SGHKS and YYEKEE (reference sequence). The repertoire was sequenced with immunoSEQ multiplex PCR; TCRdb's copy has only in-frame clones and lacks some. The sample has more than 500,000 clones, 85% to 95% seen once. Naive CD8 cells, CD45RO-negative and positively selected for CCR7, excluded terminally differentiated effector memory CD45RA+ cells. The source is a young woman in good health. The rearrangement links TRBV5-5 to TRBJ1-5; TRBD1 matches at 9 bases. Input material: naive CD8+ T cells sorted from blood. CDR3 loop: CASSPRDRVDQPQHF. The CDR3 region has the DNA TGTGCCAGCAGCCCCCGGGACAGGGTCGATCAGCCCCAGCATTTT. Full variable domain (rest looked up from reference TRBV5-5 and TRBJ1-5): DAGVTQSPTHLIKTRGQQVTLRCSPISGHKSVSWYQQVLGQGPQFIFQYYEKEERGRGNFPDRFSARQFPNYSSELNVNALLLGDSALYLCASSPRDRVDQPQHFGDGTRLSIL.